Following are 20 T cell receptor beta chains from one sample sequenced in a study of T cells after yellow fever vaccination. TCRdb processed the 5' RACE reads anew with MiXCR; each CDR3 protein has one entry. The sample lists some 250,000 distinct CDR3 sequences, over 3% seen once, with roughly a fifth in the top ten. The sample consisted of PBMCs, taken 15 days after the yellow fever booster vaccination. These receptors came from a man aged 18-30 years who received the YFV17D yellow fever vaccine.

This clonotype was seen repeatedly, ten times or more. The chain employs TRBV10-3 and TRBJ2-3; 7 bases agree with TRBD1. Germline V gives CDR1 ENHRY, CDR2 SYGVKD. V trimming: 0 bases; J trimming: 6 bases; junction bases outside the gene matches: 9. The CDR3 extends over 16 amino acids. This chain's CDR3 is CAISESPPGQHDTQYF. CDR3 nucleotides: TGTGCCATCAGTGAGTCCCCCCCGGGACAGCACGATACGCAGTATTTT.

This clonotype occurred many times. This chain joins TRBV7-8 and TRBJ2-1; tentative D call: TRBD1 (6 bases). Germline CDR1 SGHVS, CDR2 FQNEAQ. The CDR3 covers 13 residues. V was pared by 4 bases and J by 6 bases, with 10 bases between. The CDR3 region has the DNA TGTGCCAGCAGCTGGGGACAACCCAATGAGCAGTTCTTC. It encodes CASSWGQPNEQFF.

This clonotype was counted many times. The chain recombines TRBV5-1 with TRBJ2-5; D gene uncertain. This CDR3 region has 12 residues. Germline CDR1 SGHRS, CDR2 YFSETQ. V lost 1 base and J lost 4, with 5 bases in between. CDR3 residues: CASSLLGETQYF. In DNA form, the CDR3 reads TGCGCCAGCAGCTTGTTGGGAGAGACCCAGTACTTC.

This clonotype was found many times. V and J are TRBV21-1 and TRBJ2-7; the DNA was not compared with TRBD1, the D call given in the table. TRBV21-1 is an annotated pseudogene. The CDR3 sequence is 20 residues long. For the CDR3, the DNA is TGTGCCAGCAGCAAAGCGCTTTGCTGGCCGAAGCAGACAGGGGGGTCCGAGCAGTACGTC. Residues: CASSKALCWPKQTGGSEQYV.

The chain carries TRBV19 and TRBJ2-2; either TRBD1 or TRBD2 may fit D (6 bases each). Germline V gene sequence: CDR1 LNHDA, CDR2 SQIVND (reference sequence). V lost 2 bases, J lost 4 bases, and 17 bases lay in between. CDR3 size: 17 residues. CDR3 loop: CASSITGGQIPTGELFF. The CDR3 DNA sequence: TGTGCCAGTAGTATAACCGGGGGACAAATCCCCACCGGGGAGCTGTTTTTT. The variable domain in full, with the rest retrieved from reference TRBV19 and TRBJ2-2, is DGGITQSPKYLFRKEGQNVTLSCEQNLNHDAMYWYRQDPGQGLRLIYYSQIVNDFQKGDIAEGYSVSREKKESFPLTVTSAQKNPTAFYLCASSITGGQIPTGELFFGEGSRLTVL.

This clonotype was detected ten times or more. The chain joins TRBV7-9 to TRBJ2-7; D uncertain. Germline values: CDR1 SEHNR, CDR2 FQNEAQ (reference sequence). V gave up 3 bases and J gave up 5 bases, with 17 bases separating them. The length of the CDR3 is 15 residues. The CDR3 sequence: CASSFFGLEAHEQYF. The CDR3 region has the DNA TGTGCCAGCAGCTTCTTCGGCCTAGAGGCCCACGAGCAGTACTTC.

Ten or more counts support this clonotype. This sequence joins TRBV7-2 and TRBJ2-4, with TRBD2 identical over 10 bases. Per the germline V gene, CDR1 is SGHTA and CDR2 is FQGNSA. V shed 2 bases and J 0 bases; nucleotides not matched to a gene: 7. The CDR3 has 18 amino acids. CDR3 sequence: CASSLKLAGALAKNIQYF. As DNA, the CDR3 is TGTGCCAGCAGCTTAAAGCTAGCGGGGGCCCTAGCCAAAAACATTCAGTACTTC.

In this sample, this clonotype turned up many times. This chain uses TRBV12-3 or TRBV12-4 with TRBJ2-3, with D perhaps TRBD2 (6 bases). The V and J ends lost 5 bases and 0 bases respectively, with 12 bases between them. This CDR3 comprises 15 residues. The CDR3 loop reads CASSPLAASTDTQYF. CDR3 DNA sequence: TGTGCCAGCAGTCCATTAGCGGCTAGCACAGATACGCAGTATTTT.

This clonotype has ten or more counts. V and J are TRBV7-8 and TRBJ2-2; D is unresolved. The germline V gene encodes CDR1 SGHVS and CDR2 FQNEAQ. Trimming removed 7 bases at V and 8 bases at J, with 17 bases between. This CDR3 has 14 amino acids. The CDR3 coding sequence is TGTGCCAGCACCCTCATAACACCTGGAGGGGAGCTGTTTTTT. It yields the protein CASTLITPGGELFF.

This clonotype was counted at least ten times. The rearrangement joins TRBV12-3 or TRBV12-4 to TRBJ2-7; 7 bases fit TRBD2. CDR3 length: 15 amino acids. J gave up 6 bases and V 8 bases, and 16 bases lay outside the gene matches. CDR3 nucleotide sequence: TGTGCCAGCGCCCCTGGGGGGGGGTTGGATCTCGAGCAGTACTTC. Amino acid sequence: CASAPGGGLDLEQYF.

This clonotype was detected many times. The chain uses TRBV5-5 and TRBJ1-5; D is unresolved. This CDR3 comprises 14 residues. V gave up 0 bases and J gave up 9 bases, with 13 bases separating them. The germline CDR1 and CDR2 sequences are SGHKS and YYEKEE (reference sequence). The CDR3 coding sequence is TGTGCCAGCAGCTTGGAAAGCTCGGGAGGGCCCCAGCATTTT. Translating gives CASSLESSGGPQHF. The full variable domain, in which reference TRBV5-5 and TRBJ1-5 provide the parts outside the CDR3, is DAGVTQSPTHLIKTRGQQVTLRCSPISGHKSVSWYQQVLGQGPQFIFQYYEKEERGRGNFPDRFSARQFPNYSSELNVNALLLGDSALYLCASSLESSGGPQHFGDGTRLSIL.

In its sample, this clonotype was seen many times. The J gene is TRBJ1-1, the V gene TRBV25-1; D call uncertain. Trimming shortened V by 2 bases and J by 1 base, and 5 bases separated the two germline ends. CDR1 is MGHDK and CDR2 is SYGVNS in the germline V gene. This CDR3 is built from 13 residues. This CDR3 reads CASSENGNTEAFF. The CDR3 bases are TGTGCCAGCAGTGAAAATGGGAACACTGAAGCTTTCTTT.

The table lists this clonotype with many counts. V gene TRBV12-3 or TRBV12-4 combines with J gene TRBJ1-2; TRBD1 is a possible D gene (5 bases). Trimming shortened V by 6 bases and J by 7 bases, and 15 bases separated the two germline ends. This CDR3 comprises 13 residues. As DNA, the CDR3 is TGTGCCAGCAGCCTAAGCCAGGGTACTGGCTACACCTTC. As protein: CASSLSQGTGYTF.

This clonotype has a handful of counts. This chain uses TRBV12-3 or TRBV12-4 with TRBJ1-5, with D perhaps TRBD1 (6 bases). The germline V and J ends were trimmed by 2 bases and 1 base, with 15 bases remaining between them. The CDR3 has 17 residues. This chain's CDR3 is CASSLRGGPTSNQPQHF. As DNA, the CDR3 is TGTGCCAGCAGTTTAAGAGGGGGACCGACGAGCAATCAGCCCCAGCATTTT.

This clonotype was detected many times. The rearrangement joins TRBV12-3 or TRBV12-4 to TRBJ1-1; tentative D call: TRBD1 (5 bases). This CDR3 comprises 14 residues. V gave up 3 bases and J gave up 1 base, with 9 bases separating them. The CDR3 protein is CASSLGVTNTEAFF. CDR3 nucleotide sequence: TGTGCCAGCAGTTTGGGGGTGACGAACACTGAAGCTTTCTTT.

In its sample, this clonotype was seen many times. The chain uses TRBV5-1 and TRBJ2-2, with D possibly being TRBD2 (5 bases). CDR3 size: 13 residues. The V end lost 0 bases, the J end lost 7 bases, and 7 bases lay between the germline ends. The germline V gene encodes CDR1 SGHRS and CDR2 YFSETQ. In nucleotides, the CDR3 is TGCGCCAGCAGCTTGGGGGAGAGCGGGGAGCTGTTTTTT. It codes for CASSLGESGELFF.

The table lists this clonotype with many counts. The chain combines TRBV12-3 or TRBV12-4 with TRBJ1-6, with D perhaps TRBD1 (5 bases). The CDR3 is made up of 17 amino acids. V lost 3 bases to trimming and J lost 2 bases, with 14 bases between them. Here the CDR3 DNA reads TGTGCCAGCAGTTTCACGGCGCCAGGGACCTATAATTCACCCCTCCACTTT. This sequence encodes CASSFTAPGTYNSPLHF.

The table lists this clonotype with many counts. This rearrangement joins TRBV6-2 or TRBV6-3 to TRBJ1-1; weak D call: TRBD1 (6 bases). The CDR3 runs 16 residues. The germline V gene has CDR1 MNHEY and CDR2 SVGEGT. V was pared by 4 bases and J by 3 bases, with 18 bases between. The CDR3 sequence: CASSWTATRWDTEAFF. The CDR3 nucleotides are TGTGCCAGCAGTTGGACAGCCACCCGGTGGGACACTGAAGCTTTCTTT.

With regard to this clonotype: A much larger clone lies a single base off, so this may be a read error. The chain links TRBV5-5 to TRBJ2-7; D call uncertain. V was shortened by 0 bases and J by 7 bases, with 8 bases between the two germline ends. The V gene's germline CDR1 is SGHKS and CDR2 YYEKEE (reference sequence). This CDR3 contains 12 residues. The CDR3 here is CASSLVLGEQYF. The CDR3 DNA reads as TGTGCCAGCAGCTTGGTCCTGGGGGAGCAGTACTTC.

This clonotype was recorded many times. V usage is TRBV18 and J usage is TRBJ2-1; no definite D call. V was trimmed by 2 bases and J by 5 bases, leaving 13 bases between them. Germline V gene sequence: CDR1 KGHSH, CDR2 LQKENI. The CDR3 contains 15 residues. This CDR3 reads CASSPSLVRDNEQFF. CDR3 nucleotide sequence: TGTGCCAGCTCACCATCCCTCGTACGGGACAATGAGCAGTTCTTC. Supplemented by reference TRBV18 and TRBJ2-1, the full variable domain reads NAGVMQNPRHLVRRRGQEARLRCSPMKGHSHVYWYRQLPEEGLKFMVYLQKENIIDESGMPKERFSAEFPKEGPSILRIQQVVRGDSAAYFCASSPSLVRDNEQFFGPGTRLTVL.